These 21 T cell receptor beta chains were sequenced from one sample in a study of cytomegalovirus exposure and HLA in healthy donors (dated by TCRdb to about 2017). Library construction relied on the immunoSEQ multiplex PCR assay. The source is immuneACCESS, and TCRdb retained only in-frame sequences with V and J called. Part of the clones is not carried over; for the studies checked, unresolved V genes explain less than half of this, and the remainder is unexplained. This sample gives approximately 300,000 clones in total; 75% to 90% of them show up just once. The ten largest clones capture more than 0.8% of the sample. The specimen was PBMCs. These receptors originate from a woman aged 18 to 35 in good health and CMV-seronegative.

The V call is TRBV13, the J call TRBJ2-1; perhaps TRBD1 as D (5 bases). The CDR3 covers 13 residues. V gave up 2 bases and J gave up 10 bases, with 12 bases separating them. Germline loops: CDR1 PRHDT, CDR2 FYEKMQ (reference sequence). The CDR3 nucleotides are TGTGCCAGCAGCTTACGGAACAGGAACGAGCAGTTCTTC. This translates into CASSLRNRNEQFF.

V usage is TRBV7-9 and J usage is TRBJ1-2; 7 bases map to TRBD1. CDR3 length: 16 amino acids. Germline V gene data show CDR1 as SEHNR and CDR2 as FQNEAQ (reference sequence). The V gene end was trimmed by 4 bases and the J gene end by 8 bases; junction bases not matched to a gene: 16. The CDR3 here is CASSSDQGVHRWGYTF. The CDR3 DNA follows: TGTGCCAGCAGCTCCGACCAGGGGGTCCACAGGTGGGGCTACACCTTC.

This chain links TRBV7-9 with TRBJ1-2, with D unresolved. Germline V lookup: CDR1 SEHNR, CDR2 FQNEAQ (reference sequence). The V and J ends lost 1 base and 8 bases respectively, with 17 bases between them. The CDR3 loop spans 15 amino acids. As DNA, the CDR3 is TGTGCCAGCAGCTTAGGTAACACGGCGCGAGGGGGCTACACCTTC. It yields the protein CASSLGNTARGGYTF. Variable domain in full (rest from reference TRBV7-9 and TRBJ1-2): DTGVSQNPRHKITKRGQNVTFRCDPISEHNRLYWYRQTLGQGPEFLTYFQNEAQLEKSRLLSDRFSAERPKGSFSTLEIQRTEQGDSAMYLCASSLGNTARGGYTFGSGTRLTVV.

The chain employs TRBV5-4 and TRBJ2-7, with 9 nucleotides matching TRBD2. This CDR3 is built from 14 residues. CDR1 and CDR2 from the germline V gene are SGHNT and YYREEE (reference sequence). V was pared by 2 bases and J by 5 bases, with 5 bases of the junction left unmatched. The CDR3 reads CASSFAGGPHEQYF. CDR3 DNA: TGTGCCAGCAGCTTCGCGGGAGGGCCCCACGAGCAGTACTTC.

V and J are TRBV9 and TRBJ1-4; 9 nucleotides line up with TRBD1. V trimming: 2 bases; J trimming: 8 bases; junction bases outside the gene matches: 7. The CDR3 sequence is 15 residues long. The V gene's germline CDR1 is SGDLS and CDR2 YYNGEE. The CDR3 is CASSVRGDRVEKLFF. Here the CDR3 DNA reads TGTGCCAGCAGCGTCCGTGGGGACAGGGTGGAAAAACTGTTTTTT.

This clone turned up a few times. The genes are TRBV27 and TRBJ2-7, with D possibly matching TRBD1 (6 bases). V gave up 4 bases and J gave up 6 bases, with 16 bases separating them. The CDR3 spans 14 residues. Per germline, CDR1 MNHEY and CDR2 SMNVEV (reference sequence). This chain's CDR3 is CASSSSQGRGEQYF. CDR3 in DNA: TGTGCCAGCAGTTCGTCACAGGGTCGTGGCGAGCAGTACTTC.

The V call is TRBV5-1, the J call TRBJ2-5, with 9 positions matching TRBD1. The CDR3 is 14 residues long. Per germline, CDR1 SGHRS and CDR2 YFSETQ. The junction had 5 bases not matched to a gene; V was cut back by 4 bases and J by 4 bases. Here the CDR3 DNA reads TGCGCCAGCAGCCTAGGGACAGGGCGAGAGACCCAGTACTTC. Protein: CASSLGTGRETQYF.

This clone was seen a few times. The chain employs TRBV7-2 and TRBJ2-5, with 11 nucleotides matching TRBD2. This CDR3 is built from 17 residues. Unmatched junction bases numbered 8, after V lost 5 bases and J lost 0 bases. Germline CDR1 SGHTA, CDR2 FQGNSA. The CDR3 is CASSHPGTSGYQETQYF. Written as DNA, the CDR3 is TGTGCCAGCAGCCACCCCGGGACTAGCGGCTACCAAGAGACCCAGTACTTC.

This clone was picked up one time. The rearrangement uses TRBV19 and TRBJ1-1; maybe TRBD1 (6 bases). This CDR3 has 15 residues. V lost 4 bases, J lost 7 bases, and 19 bases lay in between. Germline V gives CDR1 LNHDA, CDR2 SQIVND (reference sequence). The CDR3: CASSTIEGTKIEAFF. CDR3 in DNA: TGTGCCAGTAGTACGATAGAAGGGACAAAGATTGAAGCTTTCTTT.

This clone was recorded once. V usage is TRBV27 and J usage is TRBJ1-2, with 8 bases identical to TRBD1. CDR1 is MNHEY, CDR2 SMNVEV, per germline (reference sequence). The J segment lost 3 bases and the V segment lost 6 bases, leaving 6 bases of the junction unmatched. CDR3 size: 14 residues. CDR3 amino acids: CASRDYRGYYGYTF. In DNA form, the CDR3 reads TGTGCCAGCAGGGATTACAGGGGGTACTATGGCTACACCTTC.

The chain links TRBV7-9 to TRBJ2-3, with 7 bases identical to TRBD2. The CDR3 consists of 12 residues. CDR1 is SEHNR, CDR2 FQNEAQ, per germline (reference sequence). V shed 6 bases and J 14 bases; nucleotides not matched to a gene: 11. This CDR3 reads CASSRGETGGYF. CDR3 nucleotides: TGTGCCAGCAGTCGCGGGGAGACGGGGGGGTATTTT.

Comments on this clone: The same CDR3 can be traced to other DNA sequences in this sample. This chain links TRBV5-4 with TRBJ2-7; D unclear. V lost 1 base, J lost 3 bases, and 5 bases lay in between. The length of the CDR3 is 12 residues. Germline V CDR1 and CDR2: SGHNT, YYREEE (reference sequence). DNA for the CDR3: TGTGCCAGCAGCTTGAATAGCTACGAGCAGTACTTC. It translates to CASSLNSYEQYF.

The chain carries TRBV7-9 and TRBJ2-7; D call uncertain. Germline V CDR1 and CDR2: SEHNR, FQNEAQ (reference sequence). The CDR3 is 13 amino acids. The germline V and J ends were trimmed by 3 bases and 5 bases, with 11 bases remaining between them. CDR3 amino acids: CASSFLPVDEQYF. CDR3 nucleotides: TGTGCCAGCAGCTTTCTGCCAGTCGACGAGCAGTACTTC. Together with reference TRBV7-9 and TRBJ2-7, the CDR3 gives the full variable domain: DTGVSQNPRHKITKRGQNVTFRCDPISEHNRLYWYRQTLGQGPEFLTYFQNEAQLEKSRLLSDRFSAERPKGSFSTLEIQRTEQGDSAMYLCASSFLPVDEQYFGPGTRLTVT.

This clone was seen a few times. CDR3 sequence (DNA): TGTGCCAGCAGTGCCGGGGGGAGGTACAATGAGCAGTTCTTC. This gives the protein CASSAGGRYNEQFF. The chain is built from TRBV6-4 and TRBJ2-1; 7 bases match TRBD2. Germline lookup yields CDR1 MRHNA and CDR2 SNTAGT. The CDR3 loop spans 14 amino acids. The V and J ends lost 4 bases and 4 bases, in that order; junction bases with no gene match: 4.

This clone was observed a few times. The chain carries TRBV19 and TRBJ2-5; 8 bases align to TRBD1. There are 14 residues in the CDR3. The V and J ends lost 5 bases and 12 bases, in that order; junction bases with no gene match: 14. Germline V gene data show CDR1 as LNHDA and CDR2 as SQIVND (reference sequence). The CDR3 loop is CASSPGTGSSLEYF. The DNA of the CDR3 is TGTGCCAGTAGTCCAGGGACAGGTTCTTCCTTAGAGTACTTC.

The gene calls are TRBV11-2 and TRBJ2-3; 10 positions agree with TRBD2. CDR1 is SGHAT, CDR2 FQNNGV, per germline. J lost 0 bases, V lost 3 bases, and 12 bases had no gene match. The CDR3 is 19 amino acids. CDR3 nucleotide sequence: TGTGCCAGCAGCTTTTCCTACCGTCTAGCGGGAGCTAGCACAGATACGCAGTATTTT. Its translation: CASSFSYRLAGASTDTQYF.

This clone appeared a few times. J is TRBJ1-2 and V is TRBV28; D is uncertain. Germline V lookup: CDR1 MDHEN, CDR2 SYDVKM. CDR3 length equals 12 residues. The V gene lost 6 bases and the J gene lost 8 bases, with 13 bases spanning the gap. CDR3 in DNA: TGTGCCAGCAGAGACTTCATCTGGGGCTACACCTTC. Translation gives CASRDFIWGYTF.

This clone is a singleton in its sample. The chain carries TRBV5-1 and TRBJ1-1; the D is unclear. The CDR3 is 14 amino acids. Trimming left V 5 bases short and J 6 bases short, with 17 bases between. The germline V gene encodes CDR1 SGHRS and CDR2 YFSETQ. CDR3 DNA sequence: TGCGCCAGCAGAAGTGGGGAGGAATTTGCTGAAGCTTTCTTT. It specifies CASRSGEEFAEAFF.

V gene TRBV6-5 combines with J gene TRBJ2-7; 10 nucleotides line up with TRBD2. This CDR3 region has 14 residues. CDR1 is MNHEY, CDR2 SVGAGI, per germline. The ends lost 6 bases at V and 2 bases at J; junction bases unmatched: 4. This chain's CDR3 is CASSTSGNPYEQYF. CDR3 sequence (DNA): TGTGCCAGCAGCACTAGCGGGAACCCCTACGAGCAGTACTTC.

This clone has just one count. This chain links TRBV28 with TRBJ2-7; maybe TRBD1 (5 bases). In germline, CDR1 is MDHEN, CDR2 SYDVKM. V dropped 3 bases and J dropped 0 bases, with 9 bases sitting between them. The CDR3 is 14 residues long. CDR3 region: CASSLTVNSYEQYF. DNA of the CDR3: TGTGCCAGCAGTTTGACAGTGAACTCCTACGAGCAGTACTTC.

J is TRBJ2-1 and V is TRBV5-1; D is possibly TRBD1 (5 bases). The length of the CDR3 is 13 residues. V lost 0 bases and J lost 6, with 7 bases in between. CDR1 and CDR2 (germline): SGHRS, YFSETQ. The CDR3 DNA is TGCGCCAGCAGCTTGGAGGGGTTCAATGAGCAGTTCTTC. Translation: CASSLEGFNEQFF.